A single sample is the source of the 29 T cell receptor beta chains below, sequenced in a study of shared clonotypes between healthy human individuals (dated by TCRdb to the early 2020s). CD8 naive samples were obtained by positive selection for CCR7 among CD45RO-negative cells, yielding a CD45RA+CCR7+ population from which TemRA cells were excluded. Library construction relied on the immunoSEQ multiplex PCR assay. Not all clones reach the TCRdb copy of this immuneACCESS table, which keeps in-frame sequences only. Checked studies attribute under half of the gap to unresolved V genes and leave the rest unexplained. This sample has over 2 million clones in its table, and around 96% of those were observed once. The ten biggest clones cover 1.1% of the sample. The specimen was naive CD8+ T cells sorted from blood. Per the publication, the cell subset or site label means: CD45RA+CCR7+. All receptors derive from a man aged 18 to 35 in good health.

The V call is TRBV7-6, the J call TRBJ2-3, with D possibly being TRBD1 or TRBD2 (5 bases each). The CDR3 spans 15 residues. CDR1 is SGHVS and CDR2 is FNYEAQ in the germline V gene. The V end lost 5 bases, the J end lost 0 bases, and 12 bases lay between the germline ends. As DNA, the CDR3 is TGTGCCAGCAGCCAGGATTGGGGGAGCACAGATACGCAGTATTTT. Translated, it gives CASSQDWGSTDTQYF.

This clone appeared once. The chain is built from TRBV5-1 and TRBJ2-7, with 7 positions matching TRBD2. The J segment lost 3 bases and the V segment lost 3 bases, leaving 18 bases of the junction unmatched. The germline CDR1 and CDR2 sequences are SGHRS and YFSETQ. CDR3 length: 18 amino acids. CDR3 bases: TGCGCCAGCAGCTACTGGGCGGGAGAGCAATATAGTAACTACGAGCAGTACTTC. Protein: CASSYWAGEQYSNYEQYF.

Turning to this clone: The identical CDR3 is also encoded by other nucleotide sequences in the sample. This chain joins TRBV6-5 and TRBJ2-1; 7 nucleotides align to TRBD1. V dropped 0 bases and J dropped 5; count of bases not matched to a gene: 7. The CDR3 length is 16 residues. Germline CDR1 MNHEY, CDR2 SVGAGI. The CDR3 loop is CASSYSTGEVNNEQFF. CDR3 bases: TGTGCCAGCAGTTACTCTACAGGGGAAGTCAACAATGAGCAGTTCTTC.

This chain joins TRBV6-1 and TRBJ2-1; TRBD1 matches at 7 bases. This CDR3 contains 16 residues. Germline lookup yields CDR1 MNHNS and CDR2 SASEGT. Trimming cost V 4 bases and J 4 bases; bases outside gene matches: 10. CDR3 nucleotides: TGTGCCAGCAGTGGGGGACCAGGGGGAGCTTACAATGAGCAGTTCTTC. Its protein product is CASSGGPGGAYNEQFF.

The rearrangement joins TRBV4-1 to TRBJ1-1; D unclear. The CDR3 totals 15 residues. V lost 6 bases to trimming and J lost 0 bases, with 14 bases between them. Germline loops: CDR1 MGHRA, CDR2 YSYEKL. The CDR3 sequence is CASSQTTPMNTEAFF. The CDR3 region has the DNA TGCGCCAGCAGTCAAACGACACCCATGAACACTGAAGCTTTCTTT.

This rearrangement joins TRBV9 to TRBJ2-2; D may be TRBD2 (6 bases). Deletions cut 2 bases from V and 3 bases from J, with 17 bases between. Germline V lookup: CDR1 SGDLS, CDR2 YYNGEE. The CDR3 contains 17 residues. The CDR3 loop reads CASSVWGLPTDTGELFF. Here the CDR3 DNA reads TGTGCCAGCAGCGTTTGGGGACTTCCGACTGACACCGGGGAGCTGTTTTTT.

The chain recombines TRBV27 with TRBJ1-2; 10 nucleotides line up with TRBD1. The CDR3 loop spans 13 amino acids. Germline CDR1 is MNHEY and CDR2 is SMNVEV (reference sequence). V lost 4 bases to trimming and J lost 14 bases; unmatched junction nucleotides: 10. The CDR3 protein is CASSYPRDRGYTF. For the CDR3, the DNA is TGTGCCAGCAGTTACCCCCGGGACAGGGGTTATACCTTC.

The rearrangement uses TRBV18 and TRBJ2-2; TRBD2 agrees at 8 bases. There are 16 residues in the CDR3. The V and J ends lost 2 bases and 8 bases, in that order; junction bases with no gene match: 10. Germline assignment: CDR1 KGHSH and CDR2 LQKENI. This CDR3 reads CASSPGAGGPPGELFF. Here the CDR3 DNA reads TGTGCCAGCTCACCAGGGGCGGGAGGACCTCCGGGGGAGCTGTTTTTT.

This clone was seen a single time. The chain is built from TRBV6-6 and TRBJ2-1; the match to TRBD1 covers 7 bases. This CDR3 region has 16 residues. J was trimmed by 3 bases and V by 6 bases; bases with no gene match: 11. Germline values: CDR1 MNHNY, CDR2 SVGAGI (reference sequence). The CDR3 DNA sequence: TGTGCCAGCAGGCTTACGTATGGGACAGACTACAATGAGCAGTTCTTC. Amino acid sequence: CASRLTYGTDYNEQFF.

The chain is built from TRBV4-2 and TRBJ1-6; 7 bases fit TRBD1. CDR1 and CDR2 (germline): LGHNA, YNFKEQ. Germline trimming cut 0 bases from V and 10 bases from J; bases unmatched to any gene: 12. The CDR3 sequence is 17 residues long. CDR3 DNA sequence: TGTGCCAGCAGCCAAGAGGTTCAGGCAGGGGGGAAATCACCCCTCCACTTT. The encoded protein is CASSQEVQAGGKSPLHF.

The chain links TRBV14 to TRBJ2-1; D is perhaps TRBD2 (7 bases). There are 16 residues in the CDR3. From germline, CDR1 is SGHDN and CDR2 FVKESK. V gave up 4 bases and J gave up 5 bases, with 18 bases separating them. CDR3 in DNA: TGTGCCAGCAGCCCTTGGGGAGGGGGGGCGGACAATGAGCAGTTCTTC. Amino acids: CASSPWGGGADNEQFF.

CDR3 protein: CASSLTRDGQETQYF. Written as DNA, the CDR3 is TGTGCCAGCAGTTTAACTAGGGACGGTCAAGAGACCCAGTACTTC. The chain employs TRBV28 and TRBJ2-5; perhaps D is TRBD1 or TRBD2 (5 bases each). Germline V gene lookup returns CDR1 MDHEN and CDR2 SYDVKM. The CDR3 is 15 amino acids. The V gene lost 2 bases and the J gene lost 2 bases, with 12 bases spanning the gap.

The chain uses TRBV11-2 and TRBJ1-2; TRBD1 is a possible D gene (5 bases). This CDR3 spans 16 amino acids. CDR1 SGHAT and CDR2 FQNNGV come from the germline V gene. V dropped 1 base and J dropped 4 bases, with 16 bases sitting between them. CDR3 in DNA: TGTGCCAGCAGCTTAGCATCCTCTGGGGGTCTCTATGGCTACACCTTC. Encoded protein: CASSLASSGGLYGYTF.

The chain combines TRBV4-3 with TRBJ2-3; 8 bases agree with TRBD1. CDR3 length equals 13 residues. The germline gives CDR1 LGHNA, CDR2 YSLEER. With V trimmed by 0 bases and J by 14 bases, 7 bases remained unmatched. The CDR3 sequence: CASSQDGDRGLYF. The CDR3 nucleotides are TGCGCCAGCAGCCAAGATGGCGACAGGGGACTGTATTTT.

This chain uses TRBV28 with TRBJ1-6; D call uncertain. This CDR3 region has 13 residues. Trimming removed 3 bases at V and 6 bases at J, with 6 bases between. CDR1 MDHEN and CDR2 SYDVKM come from the germline V gene. The CDR3 region is CASSLPVNSPLHF. CDR3 coding DNA: TGTGCCAGCAGTTTGCCAGTTAATTCACCCCTCCACTTT.

The genes are TRBV28 and TRBJ1-2; D unclear. The CDR3 length is 13 residues. The germline gives CDR1 MDHEN, CDR2 SYDVKM. Trimming removed 1 base from V and 8 bases from J, with 11 bases in between. The chain's CDR3 is CASSLFTEEGYTF. As DNA, the CDR3 is TGTGCCAGCAGTTTATTTACGGAGGAGGGCTACACCTTC.

V and J are TRBV19 and TRBJ2-7; 9 nucleotides align to TRBD1. Per the germline V gene, CDR1 is LNHDA and CDR2 is SQIVND (reference sequence). V lost 5 bases to trimming and J lost 3 bases; unmatched junction nucleotides: 8. The CDR3 has 15 residues. The CDR3 loop is CASSLSGQGIYEQYF. CDR3 bases: TGTGCCAGTAGTCTCTCGGGACAGGGAATCTACGAGCAGTACTTC.

This chain connects TRBV7-9 to TRBJ2-7; weak D call: TRBD2 (6 bases). This CDR3 region has 17 residues. The germline V gene has CDR1 SEHNR and CDR2 FQNEAQ (reference sequence). V lost 0 bases and J 7 bases, leaving 22 bases between the germline ends. This CDR3 is CASSLASQAEGAGEQYF. DNA of the CDR3: TGTGCCAGCAGCTTAGCGTCCCAGGCGGAAGGGGCGGGGGAGCAGTACTTC.

This clone appeared once. The chain recombines TRBV6-1 with TRBJ2-7, with TRBD2 as a possible D gene (6 bases). V lost 0 bases and J lost 4, with 10 bases in between. This CDR3 is built from 14 residues. Per the germline V gene, CDR1 is MNHNS and CDR2 is SASEGT. The CDR3 reads CASSEAGREYEQYF. The CDR3 DNA follows: TGTGCCAGCAGTGAAGCCGGTCGGGAGTACGAGCAGTACTTC.

This clone was observed a single time. V usage is TRBV10-2 and J usage is TRBJ2-2; the match to TRBD2 covers 7 bases. The CDR3 extends over 14 amino acids. The germline V gene encodes CDR1 WSHSY and CDR2 SAAADI. V shed 6 bases, J shed 5 bases, and the junction held 6 bases outside the gene matches. CDR3 DNA sequence: TGCGCCAGCAGGGCGGGAGAGGGAACCGGGGAGCTGTTTTTT. This gives the protein CASRAGEGTGELFF.

The chain couples TRBV30 to TRBJ2-5; D is ambiguous. The germline V gene encodes CDR1 GTSNPN and CDR2 SVGIG (reference sequence). V was trimmed by 5 bases and J by 5 bases, leaving 9 bases between them. CDR3 size: 11 residues. The CDR3 sequence is CAWGPGETQYF. The DNA for the CDR3 is TGTGCCTGGGGGCCGGGTGAGACCCAGTACTTC.

The rearrangement links TRBV7-2 to TRBJ1-2, with D possibly matching TRBD1 (6 bases). Germline V CDR1 and CDR2: SGHTA, FQGNSA. The CDR3 sequence is 13 residues long. Trimming pared 5 bases from V and 7 bases from J, leaving 14 bases between. In DNA, the CDR3 is TGTGCCAGCAGCGCTACAGGGTTGGGTGGCTACACCTTC. This translates into CASSATGLGGYTF. Filled out from reference TRBV7-2 and TRBJ1-2, the complete variable domain reads GAGVSQSPSNKVTEKGKDVELRCDPISGHTALYWYRQSLGQGLEFLIYFQGNSAPDKSGLPSDRFSAERTGGSVSTLTIQRTQQEDSAVYLCASSATGLGGYTFGSGTRLTVV.

V gene TRBV28 combines with J gene TRBJ1-5; D ambiguous. The CDR3 is 13 amino acids. Germline V gives CDR1 MDHEN, CDR2 SYDVKM. The CDR3 loop is CATKADSNQPQHF. Written as DNA, the CDR3 is TGTGCTACGAAGGCGGATAGCAATCAGCCCCAGCATTTT. Complete variable domain (other parts from reference TRBV28 and TRBJ1-5): DVKVTQSSRYLVKRTGEKVFLECVQDMDHENMFWYRQDPGLGLRLIYFSYDVKMKEKGDIPEGYSVSREKKERFSLILESASTNQTSMYLCATKADSNQPQHFGDGTRLSIL.

The rearrangement joins TRBV7-9 to TRBJ1-1; D gene ambiguous. Germline V gene lookup returns CDR1 SEHNR and CDR2 FQNEAQ (reference sequence). The V end lost 1 base, the J end lost 5 bases, and 11 bases lay between the germline ends. This CDR3 comprises 14 residues. The CDR3 here is CASSLELGITEAFF. The CDR3 bases are TGTGCCAGCAGCTTAGAGTTGGGGATAACTGAAGCTTTCTTT.

The V call is TRBV4-1, the J call TRBJ1-4; the D gene is possibly TRBD1 (5 bases). The germline V gene has CDR1 MGHRA and CDR2 YSYEKL. The CDR3 has 15 residues. Trimming took 4 bases from V and 0 from J, leaving 9 bases between them. The CDR3 spells CASSPRGATNEKLFF. CDR3 in DNA: TGCGCCAGCAGCCCCCGGGGGGCAACTAATGAAAAACTGTTTTTT.

V usage is TRBV4-3 and J usage is TRBJ2-7; D uncertain. Deletions cut 3 bases from V and 4 bases from J, with 10 bases between. Germline V CDR1 and CDR2: LGHNA, YSLEER. This CDR3 spans 13 amino acids. CDR3 sequence (DNA): TGCGCCAGCAGCCATTGGGTCGGGTACGAGCAGTACTTC. Amino acids: CASSHWVGYEQYF.

V usage is TRBV6-5 and J usage is TRBJ2-1; 8 bases are shared with TRBD2. Looked up from germline, CDR1 is MNHEY and CDR2 is SVGAGI. Trimming at V came to 2 bases and at J to 9 bases, leaving 9 bases not matched to a gene. The CDR3 has 15 residues. The CDR3 sequence is CASSYSREGQVEQFF. DNA for the CDR3: TGTGCCAGCAGTTACAGCCGGGAGGGCCAGGTTGAGCAGTTCTTC.

V is TRBV11-1 and J is TRBJ1-1, with 7 bases matching TRBD1. Per the germline V gene, CDR1 is SGHAT and CDR2 is FQDESV (reference sequence). Losses at the gene ends were 5 bases for V and 4 bases for J; bases not matched to a gene: 4. CDR3 length: 13 amino acids. As DNA, the CDR3 is TGTGCCAGCAGCACTACAGGGGCCACTGAAGCTTTCTTT. Protein sequence: CASSTTGATEAFF.

This clone was detected once. The chain carries TRBV29-1 and TRBJ1-1; unclear D gene. CDR1 and CDR2 (germline): SQVTM, ANQGSEA. Trimming cost V 3 bases and J 1 base, with 9 bases left between them. The CDR3 covers 13 residues. Here the CDR3 reads CSVDWAGNTEAFF. The DNA of the CDR3 is TGCAGCGTTGATTGGGCAGGGAACACTGAAGCTTTCTTT.